The TCR beta chain described here comes from a study of radiation and T cells in renal cell carcinoma. In the study overall: Nephrectomy followed 15 Gy stereotactic body radiation by 4 weeks. Study results and caveats: From baseline, blood top tumor clonotypes peaked at 2 weeks post-radiation.

Produced via immunoSEQ multiplex PCR; TCRdb's table is partial and in-frame only. The sample consists of 120,000 or so clones, 70% to 90% of them appearing once. On this clone itself: Its target is not known.

CDR3 size: 11 residues. Germline lookup yields CDR1 MNHNS and CDR2 SASEGT. V was cut by 7 bases and J by 8 bases, with 9 bases left in between. Time point here: blood 2 weeks post-SBRT. Treatment noted: 15 Gy SBRT to primary tumor, nephrectomy 4 weeks later. After SBRT, blood was collected at 2 and 4 weeks, plus baseline. The patient's renal cell carcinoma had clear cell pathology. The receptor's source is a woman between 65 and 79 years old with renal cell carcinoma. V usage is TRBV6-1 and J usage is TRBJ2-1; D is uncertain. The material was blood, obtained from a patient whose treatment included radiotherapy and nephrectomy. This CDR3 is CASKGSHEQFF. The CDR3 DNA follows: TGTGCCAGCAAGGGTAGCCATGAGCAGTTCTTC.